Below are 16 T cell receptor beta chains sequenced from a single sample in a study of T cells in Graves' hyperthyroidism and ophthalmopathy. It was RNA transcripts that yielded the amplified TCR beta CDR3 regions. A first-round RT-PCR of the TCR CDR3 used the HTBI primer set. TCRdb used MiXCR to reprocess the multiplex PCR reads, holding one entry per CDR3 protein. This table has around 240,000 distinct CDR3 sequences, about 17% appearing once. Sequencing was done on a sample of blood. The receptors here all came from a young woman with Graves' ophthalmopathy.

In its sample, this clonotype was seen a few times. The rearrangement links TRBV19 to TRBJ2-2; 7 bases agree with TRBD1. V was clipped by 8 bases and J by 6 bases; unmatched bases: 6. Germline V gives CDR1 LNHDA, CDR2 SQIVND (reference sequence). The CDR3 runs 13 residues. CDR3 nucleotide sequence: TGTGCCAGTGACAGGGTTGACGCCGGGGAGCTGTTTTTT. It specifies CASDRVDAGELFF.

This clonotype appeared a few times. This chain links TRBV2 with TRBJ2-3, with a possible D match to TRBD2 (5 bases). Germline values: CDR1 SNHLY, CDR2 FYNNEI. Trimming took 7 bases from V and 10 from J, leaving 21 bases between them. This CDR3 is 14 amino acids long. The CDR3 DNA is TGTGCCAGCAACCCGAGGCAGTCGTTCGGGGCGCAGTATTTT. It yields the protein CASNPRQSFGAQYF.

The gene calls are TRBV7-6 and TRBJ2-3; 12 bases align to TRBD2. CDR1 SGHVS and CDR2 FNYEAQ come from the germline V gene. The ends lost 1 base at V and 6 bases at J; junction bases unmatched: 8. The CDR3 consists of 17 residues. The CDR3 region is CASSLDLAGGPVDTQYF. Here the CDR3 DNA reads TGTGCCAGCAGCTTAGACCTAGCGGGAGGGCCGGTCGATACGCAGTATTTT.

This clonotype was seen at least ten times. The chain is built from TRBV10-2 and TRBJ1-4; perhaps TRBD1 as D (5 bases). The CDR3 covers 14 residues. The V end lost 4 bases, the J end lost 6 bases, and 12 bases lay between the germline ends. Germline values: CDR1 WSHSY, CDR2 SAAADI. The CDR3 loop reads CASSVAGTYEKLFF. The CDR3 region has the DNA TGCGCCAGCAGTGTGGCGGGGACCTATGAAAAACTGTTTTTT.

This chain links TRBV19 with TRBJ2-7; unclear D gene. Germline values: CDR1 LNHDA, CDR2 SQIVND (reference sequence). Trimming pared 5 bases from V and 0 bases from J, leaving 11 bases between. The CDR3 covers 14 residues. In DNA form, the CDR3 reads TGTGCCAGTAGTCTCTCAGCGTCCTCCTACGAGCAGTACTTC. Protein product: CASSLSASSYEQYF.

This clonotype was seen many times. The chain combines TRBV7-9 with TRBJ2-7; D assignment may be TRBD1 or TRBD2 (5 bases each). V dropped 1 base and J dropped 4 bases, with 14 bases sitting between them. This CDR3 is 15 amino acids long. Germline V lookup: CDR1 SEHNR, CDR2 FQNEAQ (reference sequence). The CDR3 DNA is TGTGCCAGCAGCTTAGTATCCAGGTGGGGGTACGAGCAGTACTTC. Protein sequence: CASSLVSRWGYEQYF. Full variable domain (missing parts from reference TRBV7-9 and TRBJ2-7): DTGVSQNPRHKITKRGQNVTFRCDPISEHNRLYWYRQTLGQGPEFLTYFQNEAQLEKSRLLSDRFSAERPKGSFSTLEIQRTEQGDSAMYLCASSLVSRWGYEQYFGPGTRLTVT.

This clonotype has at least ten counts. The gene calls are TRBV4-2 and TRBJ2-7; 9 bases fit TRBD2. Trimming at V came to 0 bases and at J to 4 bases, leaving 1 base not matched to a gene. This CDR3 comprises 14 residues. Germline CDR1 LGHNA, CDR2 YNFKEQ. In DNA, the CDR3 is TGTGCCAGCAGCCAAGACAGCGGGAGGTACGAGCAGTACTTC. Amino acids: CASSQDSGRYEQYF.

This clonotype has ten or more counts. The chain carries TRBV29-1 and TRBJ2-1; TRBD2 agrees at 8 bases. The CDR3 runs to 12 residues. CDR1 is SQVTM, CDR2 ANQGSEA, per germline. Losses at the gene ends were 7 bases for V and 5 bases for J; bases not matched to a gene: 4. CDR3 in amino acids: CSAGTSNNEQFF. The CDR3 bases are TGCAGCGCCGGGACTAGTAACAATGAGCAGTTCTTC.

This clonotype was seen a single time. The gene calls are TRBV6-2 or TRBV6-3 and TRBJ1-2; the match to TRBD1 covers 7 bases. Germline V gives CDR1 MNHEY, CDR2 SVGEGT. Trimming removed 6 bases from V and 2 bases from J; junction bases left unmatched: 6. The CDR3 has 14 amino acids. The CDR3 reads CASRAGQKNYGYTF. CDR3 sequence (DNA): TGTGCCAGCAGGGCGGGACAGAAAAACTATGGCTACACCTTC.

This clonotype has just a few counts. The CDR3 sequence: CASSQDPGGAPKNIQYF. CDR3 DNA sequence: TGCGCCAGCAGCCAAGACCCCGGGGGGGCCCCCAAAAACATTCAGTACTTC. The rearrangement uses TRBV4-1 and TRBJ2-4, with 8 positions matching TRBD2. This CDR3 region has 17 residues. CDR1 is MGHRA and CDR2 is YSYEKL in the germline V gene. The trim removed 0 bases at V and 2 bases at J, leaving 6 bases unmatched.

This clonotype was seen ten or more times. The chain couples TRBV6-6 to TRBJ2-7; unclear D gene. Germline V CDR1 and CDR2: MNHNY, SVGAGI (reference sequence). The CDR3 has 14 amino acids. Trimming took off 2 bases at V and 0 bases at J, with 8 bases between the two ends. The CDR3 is CASSYARSSYEQYF. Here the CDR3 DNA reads TGTGCCAGCAGTTACGCCCGGAGCTCCTACGAGCAGTACTTC.

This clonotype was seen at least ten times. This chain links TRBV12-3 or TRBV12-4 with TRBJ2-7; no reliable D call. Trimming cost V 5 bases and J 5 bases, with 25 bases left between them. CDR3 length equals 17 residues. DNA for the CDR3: TGTGCCAGCAGTCCCGTCGGTTTGGGTCTCGACGTAGACGAGCAGTACTTC. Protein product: CASSPVGLGLDVDEQYF.

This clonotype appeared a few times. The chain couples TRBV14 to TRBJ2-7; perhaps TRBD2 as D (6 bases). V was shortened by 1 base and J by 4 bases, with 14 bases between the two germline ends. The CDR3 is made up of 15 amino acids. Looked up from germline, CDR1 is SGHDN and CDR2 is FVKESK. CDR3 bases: TGTGCCAGCAGCCAAGGTGGGGGGAGTAGGTACGAGCAGTACTTC. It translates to CASSQGGGSRYEQYF.

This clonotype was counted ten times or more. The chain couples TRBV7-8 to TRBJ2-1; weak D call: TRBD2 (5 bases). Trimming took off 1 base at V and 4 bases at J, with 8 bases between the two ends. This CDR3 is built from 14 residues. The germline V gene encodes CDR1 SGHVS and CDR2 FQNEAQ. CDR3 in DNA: TGTGCCAGCAGCTTAGACGGGGAGTACAATGAGCAGTTCTTC. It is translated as CASSLDGEYNEQFF.

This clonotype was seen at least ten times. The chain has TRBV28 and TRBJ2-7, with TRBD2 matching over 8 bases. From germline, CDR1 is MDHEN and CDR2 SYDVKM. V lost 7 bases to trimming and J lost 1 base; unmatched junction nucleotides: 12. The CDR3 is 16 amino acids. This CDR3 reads CASTNPAASGSYEQYF. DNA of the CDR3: TGTGCCAGCACCAACCCCGCCGCTAGCGGGTCCTACGAGCAGTACTTC. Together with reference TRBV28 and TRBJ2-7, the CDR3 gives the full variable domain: DVKVTQSSRYLVKRTGEKVFLECVQDMDHENMFWYRQDPGLGLRLIYFSYDVKMKEKGDIPEGYSVSREKKERFSLILESASTNQTSMYLCASTNPAASGSYEQYFGPGTRLTVT.

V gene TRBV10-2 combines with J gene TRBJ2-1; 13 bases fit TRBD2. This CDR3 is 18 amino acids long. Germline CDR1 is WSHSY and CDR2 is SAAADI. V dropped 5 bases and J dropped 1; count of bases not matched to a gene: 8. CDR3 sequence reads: CASSTTSGRAGSYNEQFF. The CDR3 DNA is TGCGCCAGCAGTACTACTAGCGGGAGGGCCGGGTCCTACAATGAGCAGTTCTTC.